The 14 T cell receptor beta chains below were found in one sample sequenced in a study of shared clonotypes between healthy human individuals. The table came from immunoSEQ multiplex PCR; TCRdb's copy has only in-frame clones and leaves some out. The sample yields roughly 2 million clones, approximately 94% seen once. The sample comprised naive CD4+ T cells sorted from blood. Subset defined: CD45RA+ positively selected. Receptors originate from a man aged 18-30 years in good health.

The chain recombines TRBV5-1 with TRBJ1-4; 12 bases agree with TRBD1. Per the germline V gene, CDR1 is SGHRS and CDR2 is YFSETQ. The CDR3 is 17 residues long. V was clipped by 4 bases and J by 3 bases; unmatched bases: 7. CDR3 residues: CASSKEGQGAANEKLFF. The CDR3 bases are TGCGCCAGCAGCAAGGAGGGACAGGGGGCAGCTAATGAAAAACTGTTTTTT.

This clone came up once. The V and J genes are TRBV7-9 and TRBJ2-2; 9 bases align to TRBD1. The CDR3 is 16 amino acids. J lost 6 bases, V lost 3 bases, and 8 bases had no gene match. The germline V gene has CDR1 SEHNR and CDR2 FQNEAQ (reference sequence). The chain's CDR3 is CASSLGDRDRSGELFF. The CDR3 DNA reads as TGTGCCAGCAGCTTGGGGGACAGGGATAGATCCGGGGAGCTGTTTTTT.

V is TRBV19 and J is TRBJ1-6; D unresolved. The CDR3 loop spans 13 amino acids. Germline V gives CDR1 LNHDA, CDR2 SQIVND (reference sequence). V was shortened by 0 bases and J by 11 bases, with 8 bases between the two germline ends. CDR3 in amino acids: CASSIDSSTPLHF. The CDR3 region has the DNA TGTGCCAGTAGTATAGACAGTTCGACACCCCTCCACTTT.

CDR3 DNA sequence: TGTGCCATCAGCCGGGACAGCGGCAATCAGCCCCAGCATTTT. Its translation: CAISRDSGNQPQHF. This chain uses TRBV10-3 with TRBJ1-5; the match to TRBD1 covers 7 bases. Looked up from germline, CDR1 is ENHRY and CDR2 is SYGVKD. This CDR3 is built from 14 residues. Trimming took 6 bases from V and 2 from J; bases not matched to a gene: 4.

The chain joins TRBV7-8 to TRBJ2-3, with 15 positions matching TRBD2. This CDR3 spans 20 amino acids. V shed 1 base and J 4 bases; nucleotides not matched to a gene: 12. Germline loops: CDR1 SGHVS, CDR2 FQNEAQ. Here the CDR3 reads CASSLGPRAWTSGRADTQYF. The CDR3 DNA reads as TGTGCCAGCAGCTTAGGGCCTAGAGCCTGGACTAGCGGGAGGGCAGATACGCAGTATTTT.

CDR3 in amino acids: CASSFGTSGAYEQYF. The CDR3 DNA is TGTGCCAGCAGCTTCGGGACTAGCGGGGCGTACGAGCAGTACTTC. This chain connects TRBV7-8 to TRBJ2-7, with 13 positions matching TRBD2. The CDR3 consists of 15 residues. Trimming removed 3 bases from V and 4 bases from J; junction bases left unmatched: 3. Germline CDR1 reads SGHVS; CDR2 reads FQNEAQ.

V gene TRBV5-6 combines with J gene TRBJ1-1; D is possibly TRBD1 (5 bases). This CDR3 comprises 13 residues. Germline CDR1 is SGHDT and CDR2 is YYEEEE. With 0 bases removed from V and 7 bases from J, the gap between germline ends came to 10 bases. The CDR3 sequence is CASSLEGDGEAFF. CDR3 DNA sequence: TGTGCCAGCAGCTTGGAAGGGGACGGTGAAGCTTTCTTT. The entire variable domain, with the rest obtained from reference TRBV5-6 and TRBJ1-1, is as follows: DAGVTQSPTHLIKTRGQQVTLRCSPKSGHDTVSWYQQALGQGPQFIFQYYEEEERQRGNFPDRFSGHQFPNYSSELNVNALLLGDSALYLCASSLEGDGEAFFGQGTRLTVV.

V is TRBV19 and J is TRBJ2-7, with no clear D. The V gene's germline CDR1 is LNHDA and CDR2 SQIVND (reference sequence). Trimming shortened V by 8 bases and J by 6 bases, and 17 bases separated the two germline ends. This CDR3 is built from 13 residues. In DNA form, the CDR3 reads TGTGCCAGTTCGCAGGAGAATTTGGCCGAGCAGTACTTC. Amino acid sequence: CASSQENLAEQYF.

In its sample, this clone was seen once. This specimen includes other DNA sequences encoding the same CDR3. The chain employs TRBV9 and TRBJ2-1; TRBD2 aligns across 14 bases. CDR3 length: 16 amino acids. With 4 bases clipped from V and 6 bases from J, the junction kept 6 bases outside the gene matches. Germline V gene data show CDR1 as SGDLS and CDR2 as YYNGEE. The CDR3 reads CASSPRTSGGRNEQFF. For the CDR3, the DNA is TGTGCCAGCAGCCCGAGGACTAGCGGGGGGCGCAATGAGCAGTTCTTC.

The chain couples TRBV25-1 to TRBJ1-2; D is ambiguous. The CDR3 sequence is 13 residues long. V lost 2 bases to trimming and J lost 8 bases, with 12 bases between them. The germline CDR1 and CDR2 sequences are MGHDK and SYGVNS. The CDR3 is CASSEERVRGYTF. The CDR3 bases are TGTGCCAGCAGTGAAGAAAGGGTCCGGGGCTACACCTTC.

The chain links TRBV10-3 to TRBJ1-1; the D gene is possibly TRBD1 (6 bases). V lost 2 bases and J 8 bases, leaving 18 bases between the germline ends. Looked up from germline, CDR1 is ENHRY and CDR2 is SYGVKD. The CDR3 runs to 15 residues. The CDR3 bases are TGTGCCATCAGTGAGCCGACAGGTCGACATGGGGAAGCTTTCTTT. Protein: CAISEPTGRHGEAFF.

The gene calls are TRBV5-4 and TRBJ2-7; the D call may be TRBD1 or TRBD2 (5 bases each). The CDR3 spans 16 residues. The V gene lost 0 bases and the J gene lost 0 bases, with 13 bases spanning the gap. CDR1 SGHNT and CDR2 YYREEE come from the germline V gene (reference sequence). The CDR3 protein is CASSLGGRGSSYEQYF. CDR3 in DNA: TGTGCCAGCAGCTTGGGGGGCCGAGGGAGCTCCTACGAGCAGTACTTC.

The chain links TRBV10-2 to TRBJ2-6, with a tentative D call TRBD1 (7 bases). V gave up 3 bases and J gave up 0 bases, with 9 bases separating them. The CDR3 covers 16 residues. Per germline, CDR1 WSHSY and CDR2 SAAADI. The DNA for the CDR3 is TGCGCCAGCAGTGACAGGGGGGCCTCTGGGGCCAACGTCCTGACTTTC. Its protein product is CASSDRGASGANVLTF.

The V and J genes are TRBV29-1 and TRBJ1-2; 7 nucleotides match TRBD1. Germline V CDR1 and CDR2: SQVTM, ANQGSEA. V shed 2 bases, J shed 8 bases, and the junction held 5 bases outside the gene matches. The CDR3 sequence is 12 residues long. Written as DNA, the CDR3 is TGCAGCGTTGAACTAGACAGGGACGGCTACACCTTC. It translates to CSVELDRDGYTF.